This T cell receptor (beta chain) was sequenced for a study of cytomegalovirus exposure and HLA in healthy donors. Notes on the study in general: Prediction of most subjects' HLA-A and HLA-B alleles by TCR beta sequences was reportedly accurate.

The PCR had 60 Vbeta and 13 Jbeta primers. The assay was immunoSEQ multiplex PCR, and TCRdb's table has in-frame clones only and misses some. The profile shows 110,000 or so clones, 70% to 80% of them singletons. Germline values: CDR1 MNHNY, CDR2 SVGAGI (reference sequence). The CDR3 spans 14 residues. Trimming took 1 base from V and 1 from J, leaving 7 bases between them. The count of this clone is one. Antigen specificity is unknown. Source material: PBMCs. The gene calls are TRBV6-6 and TRBJ1-2; the D is unclear. The sequence came from a woman in her 40s in good health and CMV-seropositive. CDR3 loop: CASSYFQNNYGYTF. The CDR3 DNA follows: TGTGCCAGCAGTTACTTCCAGAATAACTATGGCTACACCTTC.